Following are 17 T cell receptor beta chains from one sample sequenced in a study of T cell responses to AZD1222 COVID-19 vaccine. Measured with immunoSEQ multiplex PCR; TCRdb has only the in-frame clones, and not every one. The table lists tens of thousands of clones, just under 90% of them singletons, with approximately 3% in the top ten. The sequences come from peripheral blood, collected on day 0 of MenACWY control vaccination. The source of these receptors is an adult in good health.

For the CDR3, the DNA is TGTGCCAGCAGTTCCGGCCAGCTGGAATATCAGCCCCAGCATTTT. Residues: CASSSGQLEYQPQHF. The chain has TRBV6-2 or TRBV6-3 and TRBJ1-5; D unresolved. Germline CDR1 is MNHEY and CDR2 is SVGEGT. The CDR3 runs 15 residues. Trimming pared 4 bases from V and 5 bases from J, leaving 15 bases between.

This chain links TRBV7-3 with TRBJ2-1; 15 bases are shared with TRBD2. The V and J ends lost 1 base and 0 bases, in that order; junction bases with no gene match: 16. The CDR3 runs 23 residues. CDR1 is SGHTA, CDR2 FQGTGA, per germline. Written as DNA, the CDR3 is TGTGCCAGCAGCTTAATCAGTCGTAGTGGGACTAGCGGGGGGCCGAGCTCCTACAATGAGCAGTTCTTC. Protein product: CASSLISRSGTSGGPSSYNEQFF. The whole variable domain, remainder taken from reference TRBV7-3 and TRBJ2-1, is GAGVSQTPSNKVTEKGKYVELRCDPISGHTALYWYRQSLGQGPEFLIYFQGTGAADDSGLPNDRFFAVRPEGSVSTLKIQRTERGDSAVYLCASSLISRSGTSGGPSSYNEQFFGPGTRLTVL.

CDR3 in amino acids: CASSLSGNNEQFF. The CDR3 region has the DNA TGTGCCAGCAGTCTTAGCGGAAACAATGAGCAGTTCTTC. V gene TRBV6-6 combines with J gene TRBJ2-1; tentative D call: TRBD2 (6 bases). Trimming pared 5 bases from V and 5 bases from J, leaving 10 bases between. The CDR3 loop spans 13 amino acids. The germline CDR1 and CDR2 sequences are MNHNY and SVGAGI (reference sequence).

The chain employs TRBV19 and TRBJ1-6; weak D call: TRBD1 (6 bases). V was clipped by 5 bases and J by 7 bases, with 15 bases between them. Germline CDR1 LNHDA, CDR2 SQIVND (reference sequence). The CDR3 is made up of 15 amino acids. CDR3 bases: TGTGCCAGTAGTGGGATTACAGGGCGAAATTCACCCCTCCACTTT. Protein product: CASSGITGRNSPLHF.

Only one count was recorded for this clone. This chain uses TRBV6-4 with TRBJ1-2; possibly TRBD1 for D (6 bases). V lost 7 bases, J lost 0 bases, and 27 bases lay in between. The CDR3 length is 19 residues. Germline CDR1 is MRHNA and CDR2 is SNTAGT. The CDR3 DNA reads TGTGCCAGCACAGACCTGGGGCGCGCGTGGGGGGCTCCTAACTATGGCTACACCTTC. Protein sequence: CASTDLGRAWGAPNYGYTF.

The chain links TRBV15 to TRBJ2-5, with TRBD1 identical over 7 bases. Unmatched junction bases numbered 6, after V lost 3 bases and J lost 5 bases. The CDR3 spans 14 residues. In germline, CDR1 is LNHNV, CDR2 YYDKDF (reference sequence). DNA for the CDR3: TGTGCCACCAGCAGTCGAGGGGGCAGGGAGACCCAGTACTTC. Translation: CATSSRGGRETQYF.

This chain uses TRBV5-4 with TRBJ1-1; D remains ambiguous. With 4 bases removed from V and 3 bases from J, the gap between germline ends came to 7 bases. The CDR3 length is 12 residues. From germline, CDR1 is SGHNT and CDR2 YYREEE (reference sequence). This CDR3 is CASSQLDTEAFF. The CDR3 coding sequence is TGTGCCAGCAGCCAGTTAGACACTGAAGCTTTCTTT.

The gene calls are TRBV7-2 and TRBJ2-7, with TRBD2 matching over 9 bases. Germline-derived CDR1 and CDR2 are SGHTA and FQGNSA. CDR3 length: 15 residues. J was trimmed by 3 bases and V by 5 bases; bases with no gene match: 8. The CDR3 sequence is CASSGTSTSGYEQYF. The CDR3 DNA follows: TGTGCCAGCAGCGGAACCTCGACTAGCGGCTACGAGCAGTACTTC.

In nucleotides, the CDR3 is TGCGCCAGCAGTGGGACTAGGGGGGATACGCAGTATTTT. Protein: CASSGTRGDTQYF. V gene TRBV10-1 combines with J gene TRBJ2-3, with a possible D match to TRBD2 (7 bases). Trimming removed 4 bases from V and 6 bases from J, with 11 bases in between. Germline V gives CDR1 WNHNN, CDR2 SYGVQD (reference sequence). The CDR3 consists of 13 residues.

The V call is TRBV5-4, the J call TRBJ2-1; 13 bases align to TRBD2. Germline CDR1 and CDR2: SGHNT and YYREEE (reference sequence). V was clipped by 0 bases and J by 0 bases; unmatched bases: 6. The CDR3 loop spans 19 amino acids. The CDR3 spells CASSLETSGGPNSYNEQFF. The CDR3 bases are TGTGCCAGCAGCTTGGAGACTAGCGGGGGGCCAAACTCCTACAATGAGCAGTTCTTC.

This chain joins TRBV7-2 and TRBJ2-2, with D uncertain. This CDR3 has 14 amino acids. Germline V lookup: CDR1 SGHTA, CDR2 FQGNSA. V shed 3 bases and J shed 5 bases, with 10 bases lying between them. CDR3 coding DNA: TGTGCCAGCAGCTTGCCCACAACGACCGGGGAGCTGTTTTTT. It encodes CASSLPTTTGELFF.

This clone was found a few times. J is TRBJ2-5 and V is TRBV7-2, with a possible D match to TRBD2 (6 bases). CDR3 length equals 15 residues. CDR1 is SGHTA and CDR2 is FQGNSA in the germline V gene. Trimming removed 7 bases from V and 0 bases from J, with 15 bases in between. The CDR3 DNA reads as TGTGCCAGCACTAGACGCGGGAAGAACCAAGAGACCCAGTACTTC. Encoded protein: CASTRRGKNQETQYF. The full variable domain, rest sourced from reference TRBV7-2 and TRBJ2-5, is GAGVSQSPSNKVTEKGKDVELRCDPISGHTALYWYRQSLGQGLEFLIYFQGNSAPDKSGLPSDRFSAERTGGSVSTLTIQRTQQEDSAVYLCASTRRGKNQETQYFGPGTRLLVL.

V gene TRBV5-1 combines with J gene TRBJ1-4, with D possibly matching TRBD1 (5 bases). The germline V gene has CDR1 SGHRS and CDR2 YFSETQ. V lost 2 bases, J lost 3 bases, and 8 bases lay in between. This CDR3 comprises 14 residues. CDR3 nucleotides: TGCGCCAGCAGCTTAAGGGGACCTAATGAAAAACTGTTTTTT. It is translated as CASSLRGPNEKLFF.

The chain combines TRBV7-9 with TRBJ1-2; D might be TRBD1 (6 bases). V was trimmed by 4 bases and J by 3 bases, leaving 15 bases between them. This CDR3 has 15 residues. Germline values: CDR1 SEHNR, CDR2 FQNEAQ (reference sequence). CDR3 nucleotide sequence: TGTGCCAGCAGCTCCCCGCCAGGGGCGGACTATGGCTACACCTTC. Translation gives CASSSPPGADYGYTF. The full variable domain, in which reference TRBV7-9 and TRBJ1-2 provide the parts outside the CDR3, is DTGVSQNPRHKITKRGQNVTFRCDPISEHNRLYWYRQTLGQGPEFLTYFQNEAQLEKSRLLSDRFSAERPKGSFSTLEIQRTEQGDSAMYLCASSSPPGADYGYTFGSGTRLTVV.

This sequence joins TRBV9 and TRBJ2-1, with 10 bases identical to TRBD2. The CDR3 runs to 17 residues. CDR1 and CDR2 from the germline V gene are SGDLS and YYNGEE. V dropped 2 bases and J dropped 5; count of bases not matched to a gene: 10. CDR3 nucleotide sequence: TGTGCCAGCAGCGTGAGGCCGGGACTAGCGAAGAACAATGAGCAGTTCTTC. Protein sequence: CASSVRPGLAKNNEQFF.

The rearrangement uses TRBV5-5 and TRBJ2-7, with D tentatively TRBD1 (5 bases). Germline lookup yields CDR1 SGHKS and CDR2 YYEKEE (reference sequence). This CDR3 region has 15 residues. V was shortened by 5 bases and J by 5 bases, with 20 bases between the two germline ends. This CDR3 reads CASSPFPAGLDEQYF. The CDR3 region has the DNA TGTGCCAGCAGTCCGTTCCCGGCAGGGTTGGACGAGCAGTACTTC.

The rearrangement joins TRBV7-8 to TRBJ2-5; 8 bases agree with TRBD1. This CDR3 region has 15 residues. Germline values: CDR1 SGHVS, CDR2 FQNEAQ. V gave up 5 bases and J gave up 5 bases; unmatched junction bases: 10. In DNA, the CDR3 is TGTGCCAGCAGCCCCAGACAGGGGCCGGTCGAGACCCAGTACTTC. Translated: CASSPRQGPVETQYF.